The 2 T cell receptor beta chains below were found in one sample sequenced in a study of blood T cells in healthy people across ages. Through a sample-barcoded 5' primer and a J-beta primer mix, a second PCR was run for roughly 7 to 11 cycles. TCRdb re-analysed the 5' RACE reads in MiXCR, keeping a single row per CDR3 protein. The sample includes about 1.1 million distinct CDR3 sequences, around two fifths of them seen just once. Sequenced material: blood. Receptors were obtained from a man between 18 and 29 years old in good health.

The chain recombines TRBV3-1 with TRBJ1-5; D ambiguous. The germline CDR1 and CDR2 sequences are LGHDT and YNNKEL (reference sequence). Deletions cut 2 bases from V and 5 bases from J, with 7 bases between. The CDR3 runs 13 residues. The CDR3 sequence: CASSQRVDQPQHF. As DNA, the CDR3 is TGTGCCAGCAGCCAAAGGGTCGATCAGCCCCAGCATTTT.

As to this clonotype: The junction does not match germline at one end; this may be a read error. The rearrangement links TRBV4-1 to TRBJ2-1; D is unresolved. The CDR3 loop spans 11 amino acids. Germline V gene sequence: CDR1 MGHRA, CDR2 YSYEKL. Here the CDR3 reads CASSQYNEQSF. DNA of the CDR3: TGCGCCAGCAGCCAATACAATGAGCAGTCCTTC.